These 27 T cell receptor beta chains were sequenced from one sample in a study of shared clonotypes between healthy human individuals. The table came from immunoSEQ multiplex PCR; TCRdb's copy has only in-frame clones and leaves some out. The data contain just over 2,000,000 clones, about 95% of them seen just once; the ten biggest clones take up more than 0.95%. Terminally differentiated effector memory CD45RA+ cells were excluded from the naive CD8 cells, which were CD45RO-negative and positively selected for CCR7. The sequencing sample was made of naive CD8+ T cells sorted from blood. These receptors were taken from a man aged 18 to 29 in good health.

V and J are TRBV25-1 and TRBJ2-2; TRBD2 aligns across 7 bases. After removal of 6 bases from V and 3 bases from J, the junction contained 7 bases not matched to a gene. Germline V gene sequence: CDR1 MGHDK, CDR2 SYGVNS. This CDR3 contains 15 residues. In DNA, the CDR3 is TGTGCCAGCAGGGTTAGCGGGCCCGACACCGGGGAGCTGTTTTTT. As protein: CASRVSGPDTGELFF. Combining the CDR3 with reference TRBV25-1 and TRBJ2-2 gives the whole variable domain EADIYQTPRYLVIGTGKKITLECSQTMGHDKMYWYQQDPGMELHLIHYSYGVNSTEKGDLSSESTVSRIRTEHFPLTLESARPSHTSQYLCASRVSGPDTGELFFGEGSRLTVL.

Details on this clone: In the same sample, other DNA sequences code for this CDR3. This chain's CDR3 is CASSQGTASYEQYF. In DNA form, the CDR3 reads TGCGCCAGCAGCCAGGGGACCGCTTCCTACGAGCAGTACTTC. V gene TRBV4-3 combines with J gene TRBJ2-7; D tentatively reads TRBD1 or TRBD2 (5 bases each). The CDR3 extends over 14 amino acids. CDR1 LGHNA and CDR2 YSLEER come from the germline V gene. Deletions cut 3 bases from V and 1 base from J, with 10 bases between.

This clone was recorded only once. The chain couples TRBV7-9 to TRBJ2-2; TRBD2 matches 16 bases. CDR3 length: 18 amino acids. The V gene end was trimmed by 7 bases and the J gene end by 4 bases; junction bases not matched to a gene: 9. Germline loops: CDR1 SEHNR, CDR2 FQNEAQ (reference sequence). DNA of the CDR3: TGTGCCAGCACCGGGACTAGCGGGGGGGCCTTAGTCACCGGGGAGCTGTTTTTT. Its protein is CASTGTSGGALVTGELFF.

With regard to this clone: The same CDR3 can be traced to other DNA sequences in this sample. The chain links TRBV5-1 to TRBJ2-2, with D possibly being TRBD2 (6 bases). The germline V and J ends were trimmed by 0 bases and 4 bases, with 7 bases remaining between them. In germline, CDR1 is SGHRS, CDR2 YFSETQ. The CDR3 is made up of 14 amino acids. CDR3 sequence reads: CASSLAGGTGELFF. Here the CDR3 DNA reads TGCGCCAGCAGCTTGGCCGGGGGCACCGGGGAGCTGTTTTTT. The variable domain in full, completed from reference TRBV5-1 and TRBJ2-2, reads KAGVTQTPRYLIKTRGQQVTLSCSPISGHRSVSWYQQTPGQGLQFLFEYFSETQRNKGNFPGRFSGRQFSNSRSEMNVSTLELGDSALYLCASSLAGGTGELFFGEGSRLTVL.

Comment on this clone: Other DNA sequences from this sample encode an identical CDR3 as well. This chain connects TRBV2 to TRBJ2-3; 13 bases match TRBD2. The CDR3 covers 15 residues. Trimming took 6 bases from V and 1 from J; bases not matched to a gene: 1. Looked up from germline, CDR1 is SNHLY and CDR2 is FYNNEI. The DNA of the CDR3 is TGTGCCAGCAGAGGGACTAGCGGGGGCACAGATACGCAGTATTTT. It encodes CASRGTSGGTDTQYF. The full variable domain, rest sourced from reference TRBV2 and TRBJ2-3, is EPEVTQTPSHQVTQMGQEVILRCVPISNHLYFYWYRQILGQKVEFLVSFYNNEISEKSEIFDDQFSVERPDGSNFTLKIRSTKLEDSAMYFCASRGTSGGTDTQYFGPGTRLTVL.

This chain connects TRBV5-6 to TRBJ1-2; 8 bases are a match to TRBD1. The CDR3 runs 13 residues. The trim removed 4 bases at V and 7 bases at J, leaving 6 bases unmatched. Germline V CDR1 and CDR2: SGHDT, YYEEEE. In DNA form, the CDR3 reads TGTGCCAGCAGCGGACAGGGAATGGGTGGCTACACCTTC. This codes for CASSGQGMGGYTF.

The chain uses TRBV5-1 and TRBJ2-7; TRBD1 or TRBD2 may be the D gene (5 bases each). The length of the CDR3 is 14 residues. The germline CDR1 and CDR2 sequences are SGHRS and YFSETQ. V dropped 4 bases and J dropped 2 bases, with 13 bases sitting between them. This CDR3 is CASSISGLAYEQYF. Written as DNA, the CDR3 is TGCGCCAGCAGCATCTCGGGGCTAGCCTACGAGCAGTACTTC. The whole variable domain, remainder taken from reference TRBV5-1 and TRBJ2-7, is KAGVTQTPRYLIKTRGQQVTLSCSPISGHRSVSWYQQTPGQGLQFLFEYFSETQRNKGNFPGRFSGRQFSNSRSEMNVSTLELGDSALYLCASSISGLAYEQYFGPGTRLTVT.

The chain has TRBV9 and TRBJ2-3; D tentatively fits TRBD1 or TRBD2 (5 bases each). This CDR3 contains 15 residues. Looked up from germline, CDR1 is SGDLS and CDR2 is YYNGEE. Trimming shortened V by 3 bases and J by 3 bases, and 14 bases separated the two germline ends. The CDR3 region is CASSEGTSETDTQYF. CDR3 nucleotides: TGTGCCAGCAGCGAGGGGACGTCGGAAACAGATACGCAGTATTTT.

This chain uses TRBV14 with TRBJ2-3; 14 bases map to TRBD2. Germline V lookup: CDR1 SGHDN, CDR2 FVKESK. CDR3 length: 16 residues. After removal of 4 bases from V and 8 bases from J, the junction contained 8 bases not matched to a gene. CDR3 region: CASSLRLAGGPSTQYF. In DNA form, the CDR3 reads TGTGCCAGCAGCCTTCGACTAGCGGGGGGGCCGAGTACGCAGTATTTT.

The chain recombines TRBV30 with TRBJ1-1; 7 nucleotides align to TRBD1. The CDR3 consists of 13 residues. The germline CDR1 and CDR2 sequences are GTSNPN and SVGIG (reference sequence). Trimming removed 2 bases from V and 5 bases from J; junction bases left unmatched: 5. The chain's CDR3 is CAWSQTGRTEAFF. CDR3 sequence (DNA): TGTGCCTGGAGTCAGACAGGGCGGACTGAAGCTTTCTTT.

CDR3 loop: CASSLIEGFPYNEQFF. The CDR3 DNA reads TGTGCCAGCAGCTTGATCGAGGGCTTCCCCTACAATGAGCAGTTCTTC. The chain employs TRBV5-4 and TRBJ2-1; D perhaps matches TRBD2 (5 bases). Germline V gene data show CDR1 as SGHNT and CDR2 as YYREEE (reference sequence). V lost 1 base and J 2 bases, leaving 13 bases between the germline ends. This CDR3 is 16 amino acids long.

V usage is TRBV19 and J usage is TRBJ2-7, with 7 bases fitting TRBD1. Germline trimming cut 7 bases from V and 4 bases from J; bases unmatched to any gene: 13. This CDR3 has 15 residues. Germline V gene data show CDR1 as LNHDA and CDR2 as SQIVND (reference sequence). The CDR3 loop is CASTPAGGYIYEQYF. As DNA, the CDR3 is TGTGCCAGTACCCCGGCAGGGGGTTATATTTACGAGCAGTACTTC. The full variable domain, rest sourced from reference TRBV19 and TRBJ2-7, is DGGITQSPKYLFRKEGQNVTLSCEQNLNHDAMYWYRQDPGQGLRLIYYSQIVNDFQKGDIAEGYSVSREKKESFPLTVTSAQKNPTAFYLCASTPAGGYIYEQYFGPGTRLTVT.

J is TRBJ1-2 and V is TRBV7-9, with D hard to call. This CDR3 spans 13 amino acids. Germline assignment: CDR1 SEHNR and CDR2 FQNEAQ (reference sequence). Between the trimmed V and J ends, which lost 5 bases and 7 bases, there was a span of 14 bases. The CDR3 protein is CASSSGTEGGYTF. CDR3 sequence (DNA): TGTGCCAGCAGCAGTGGCACCGAGGGTGGCTACACCTTC.

Concerning this clone: Within the sample, other DNA sequences also encode this same CDR3. This chain joins TRBV6-1 and TRBJ2-2; no reliable D call. This CDR3 contains 13 residues. Germline values: CDR1 MNHNS, CDR2 SASEGT. The V and J ends lost 0 bases and 5 bases respectively, with 4 bases between them. CDR3 in amino acids: CASSEALTGELFF. In nucleotides, the CDR3 is TGTGCCAGCAGTGAAGCACTAACCGGGGAGCTGTTTTTT.

The rearrangement uses TRBV6-4 and TRBJ2-3; no reliable D call. Trimming took off 5 bases at V and 10 bases at J, with 4 bases between the two ends. The CDR3 sequence is 9 residues long. Germline CDR1 is MRHNA and CDR2 is SNTAGT. The CDR3 nucleotides read TGTGCCAGCAGTACTCCGCAGTATTTT. This translates into CASSTPQYF.

Only one count was recorded for this clone. CDR3 amino acids: CASSFPRGEAFF. The CDR3 DNA sequence: TGTGCCAGCAGTTTCCCCAGGGGTGAAGCTTTCTTT. The V gene is TRBV27, the J gene TRBJ1-1; a weak D match, TRBD1 (6 bases). Trimming pared 3 bases from V and 7 bases from J, leaving 9 bases between. Germline CDR1 reads MNHEY; CDR2 reads SMNVEV (reference sequence). This CDR3 has 12 residues.

This rearrangement joins TRBV18 to TRBJ1-5; 7 nucleotides agree with TRBD1. V lost 1 base, J lost 6 bases, and 6 bases stayed unmatched. CDR1 and CDR2 from the germline V gene are KGHSH and LQKENI. The CDR3 length is 15 residues. The CDR3 bases are TGTGCCAGCTCACCACGGCAGGGGGATAGTCAGCCCCAGCATTTT. This codes for CASSPRQGDSQPQHF.

This chain uses TRBV19 with TRBJ1-5, with D unclear. This CDR3 spans 14 amino acids. Germline V gene lookup returns CDR1 LNHDA and CDR2 SQIVND (reference sequence). Between the trimmed V and J ends, which lost 2 bases and 6 bases, there was a span of 11 bases. The CDR3 protein is CASSISQDGQPQHF. In DNA form, the CDR3 reads TGTGCCAGTAGTATAAGCCAGGACGGTCAGCCCCAGCATTTT.

Comment on this clone: Different DNA sequences within this sample yield the same CDR3. The chain couples TRBV6-5 to TRBJ1-1; tentatively, D is TRBD1 (5 bases). The CDR3 is made up of 13 amino acids. Trimming pared 5 bases from V and 1 base from J, leaving 8 bases between. Germline V gene data show CDR1 as MNHEY and CDR2 as SVGAGI. The CDR3 DNA reads as TGTGCCAGCAGTACAACAGGGAACACTGAAGCTTTCTTT. As protein: CASSTTGNTEAFF.

The J gene is TRBJ2-7, the V gene TRBV5-6, with D perhaps TRBD1 (5 bases). The germline CDR1 and CDR2 sequences are SGHDT and YYEEEE. V lost 1 base, J lost 6 bases, and 14 bases lay in between. The CDR3 loop spans 14 amino acids. As DNA, the CDR3 is TGTGCCAGCAGCTTGTATTTCCAGGGCGGCGAGCAGTACTTC. Translating it yields CASSLYFQGGEQYF.

The CDR3 sequence is CSVDRGETNYGYTF. The CDR3 coding sequence is TGCAGCGTTGACAGGGGGGAAACTAACTATGGCTACACCTTC. This chain links TRBV29-1 with TRBJ1-2; 7 nucleotides line up with TRBD1. Losses at the gene ends were 3 bases for V and 0 bases for J; bases not matched to a gene: 4. CDR3 length: 14 residues. CDR1 and CDR2 (germline): SQVTM, ANQGSEA. Looking up the rest from reference TRBV29-1 and TRBJ1-2 gives the full variable domain: SAVISQKPSRDICQRGTSLTIQCQVDSQVTMMFWYRQQPGQSLTLIATANQGSEATYESGFVIDKFPISRPNLTFSTLTVSNMSPEDSSIYLCSVDRGETNYGYTFGSGTRLTVV.

This sequence joins TRBV27 and TRBJ2-2, with 11 bases aligning to TRBD2. The CDR3 has 15 residues. Per the germline V gene, CDR1 is MNHEY and CDR2 is SMNVEV (reference sequence). V was clipped by 3 bases and J by 7 bases; unmatched bases: 4. For the CDR3, the DNA is TGTGCCAGCAGTTTGCTAGCGGGAGGAGGCGGGGAGCTGTTTTTT. Translating gives CASSLLAGGGGELFF.

Only one count was recorded for this clone. This sequence joins TRBV28 and TRBJ2-7; weak D call: TRBD2 (6 bases). Germline CDR1 MDHEN, CDR2 SYDVKM. The CDR3 runs to 14 residues. V was trimmed by 3 bases and J by 2 bases, leaving 11 bases between them. CDR3 protein: CASSFRRGPYEQYF. The DNA of the CDR3 is TGTGCCAGCAGTTTCAGGAGGGGACCCTACGAGCAGTACTTC.

The chain recombines TRBV27 with TRBJ2-7; 8 bases line up with TRBD1. Germline V lookup: CDR1 MNHEY, CDR2 SMNVEV (reference sequence). This CDR3 comprises 14 residues. V was clipped by 8 bases and J by 3 bases; unmatched bases: 9. The CDR3: CASGQDRVSYEQYF. CDR3 DNA: TGTGCCAGCGGACAGGACAGGGTGAGCTACGAGCAGTACTTC.

With regard to this clone: The same CDR3 arises from other DNA sequences in this sample as well. The chain couples TRBV11-2 to TRBJ2-7; either TRBD1 or TRBD2 may fit D (5 bases each). Germline CDR1 is SGHAT and CDR2 is FQNNGV. V lost 1 base, J lost 2 bases, and 9 bases lay in between. The CDR3 is 14 residues long. CDR3 sequence: CASSLVTGPYEQYF. The CDR3 DNA sequence: TGTGCCAGCAGCTTAGTTACGGGGCCCTACGAGCAGTACTTC.

Comments on this clone: Different DNA sequences within this sample yield the same CDR3. J is TRBJ2-7 and V is TRBV27, with D possibly matching TRBD2 (6 bases). The CDR3 has 14 amino acids. Germline CDR1 and CDR2: MNHEY and SMNVEV (reference sequence). The germline V and J ends were trimmed by 2 bases and 1 base, with 9 bases remaining between them. The CDR3 region is CASSLLGGSYEQYF. Written as DNA, the CDR3 is TGTGCCAGCAGTTTACTTGGGGGGTCCTACGAGCAGTACTTC.

The chain links TRBV28 to TRBJ2-1, with 9 bases fitting TRBD2. Germline V lookup: CDR1 MDHEN, CDR2 SYDVKM. Trimming removed 8 bases from V and 7 bases from J; junction bases left unmatched: 12. This CDR3 region has 15 residues. DNA for the CDR3: TGTGCCAGCGGTCCACTAGCGGGTCTTTGGAATGAGCAGTTCTTC. This gives the protein CASGPLAGLWNEQFF.